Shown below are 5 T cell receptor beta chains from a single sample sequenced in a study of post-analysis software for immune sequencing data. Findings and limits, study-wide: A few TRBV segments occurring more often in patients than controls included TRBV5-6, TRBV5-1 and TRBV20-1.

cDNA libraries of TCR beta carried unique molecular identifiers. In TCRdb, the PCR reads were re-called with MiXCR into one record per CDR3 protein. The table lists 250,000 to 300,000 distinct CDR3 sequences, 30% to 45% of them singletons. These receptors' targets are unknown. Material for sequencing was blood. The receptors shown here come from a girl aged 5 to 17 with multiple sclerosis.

The CDR3 region has the DNA TGTGCCAGCAGCTTGGAGGACAGGCCTGATTATGGCTACACCTTC. As protein: CASSLEDRPDYGYTF. The gene calls are TRBV7-7 and TRBJ1-2; 7 nucleotides match TRBD1. Trimming cost V 3 bases and J 5 bases; bases outside gene matches: 9. The CDR3 totals 15 residues. In germline, CDR1 is SSHAT, CDR2 FNYEAQ (reference sequence).

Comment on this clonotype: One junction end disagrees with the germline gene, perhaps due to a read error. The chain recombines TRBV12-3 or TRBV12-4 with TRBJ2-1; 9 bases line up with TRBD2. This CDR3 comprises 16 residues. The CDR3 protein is CASSLDTSGPPNEKFF. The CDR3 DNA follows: TGTGCCAGCAGTTTAGATACTAGCGGGCCTCCCAATGAGAAGTTCTTC.

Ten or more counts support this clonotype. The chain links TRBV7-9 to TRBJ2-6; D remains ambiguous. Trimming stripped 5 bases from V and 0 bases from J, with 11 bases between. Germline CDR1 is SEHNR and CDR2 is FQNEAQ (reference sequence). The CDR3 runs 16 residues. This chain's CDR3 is CASSNPPGSGANVLTF. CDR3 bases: TGTGCCAGCAGCAACCCCCCGGGCTCTGGGGCCAACGTCCTGACTTTC.

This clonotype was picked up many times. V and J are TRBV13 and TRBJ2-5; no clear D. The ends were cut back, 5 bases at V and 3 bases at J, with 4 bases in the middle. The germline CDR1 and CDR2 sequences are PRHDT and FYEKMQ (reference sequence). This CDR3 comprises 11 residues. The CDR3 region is CASSHKETQYF. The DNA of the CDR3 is TGTGCCAGCAGCCATAAAGAGACCCAGTACTTC.

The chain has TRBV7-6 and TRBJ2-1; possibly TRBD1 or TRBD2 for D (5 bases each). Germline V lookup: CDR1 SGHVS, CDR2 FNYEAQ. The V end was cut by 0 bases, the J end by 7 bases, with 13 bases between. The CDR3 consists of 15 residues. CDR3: CASSLAIGALNEQFF. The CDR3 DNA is TGTGCCAGCAGCTTAGCGATCGGGGCTCTTAATGAGCAGTTCTTC.